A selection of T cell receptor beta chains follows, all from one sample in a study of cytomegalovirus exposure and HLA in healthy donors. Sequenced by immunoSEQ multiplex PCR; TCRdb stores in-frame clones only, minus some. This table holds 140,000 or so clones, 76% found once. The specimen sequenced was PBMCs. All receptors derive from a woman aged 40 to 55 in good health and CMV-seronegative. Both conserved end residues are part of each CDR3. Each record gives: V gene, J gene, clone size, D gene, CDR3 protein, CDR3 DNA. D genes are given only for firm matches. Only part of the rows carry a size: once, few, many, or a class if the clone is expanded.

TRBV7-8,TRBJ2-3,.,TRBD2,CASSLWLAGETDTQYF,TGTGCCAGCAGCTTATGGCTAGCGGGGGAGACAGATACGCAGTATTTT
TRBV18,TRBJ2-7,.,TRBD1,CASSTGTGEYEQYF,TGTGCCAGCTCAACCGGGACAGGGGAGTACGAGCAGTACTTC
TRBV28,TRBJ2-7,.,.,CASSVRGPHSYEQYF,TGTGCCAGCAGTGTCAGGGGACCCCACTCCTACGAGCAGTACTTC
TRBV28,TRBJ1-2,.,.,CASSFLGRNYGYTF,TGTGCCAGCAGTTTCCTTGGGAGAAACTATGGCTACACCTTC
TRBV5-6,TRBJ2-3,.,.,CASSFSFEQTQYF,TGTGCCAGCAGCTTCTCTTTTGAACAGACGCAGTATTTT
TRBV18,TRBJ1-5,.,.,CASSPVYSQQPQHF,TGTGCCAGCTCACCGGTGTATTCGCAGCAGCCCCAGCATTTT
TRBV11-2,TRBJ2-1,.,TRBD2,CASVESGSGYNEQFF,TGTGCCAGCGTGGAAAGCGGGAGCGGGTACAATGAGCAGTTCTTC
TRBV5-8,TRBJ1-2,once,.,CASSLWSNYGYTF,TGTGCCAGCAGCTTGTGGAGTAACTATGGCTACACCTTC
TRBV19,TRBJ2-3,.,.,CASSGTGARSAQYF,TGTGCCAGTAGTGGGACTGGCGCTAGGTCGGCGCAGTATTTT
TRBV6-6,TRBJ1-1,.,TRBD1,CASSSGQGARGTEAFF,TGTGCCAGCAGTTCCGGACAGGGGGCGAGGGGCACTGAAGCTTTCTTT
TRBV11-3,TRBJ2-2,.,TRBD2,CASSAREKPGELFF,TGTGCCAGCAGTGCGCGGGAGAAGCCCGGGGAGCTGTTTTTT
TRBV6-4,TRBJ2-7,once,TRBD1,CASSPTRMDRGYEQYF,TGTGCCAGCAGTCCCACCCGTATGGACAGGGGCTACGAGCAGTACTTC
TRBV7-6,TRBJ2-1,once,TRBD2,CASSTGTSGSVEQFF,TGTGCCAGCAGCACCGGGACTAGCGGGAGTGTGGAGCAGTTCTTC
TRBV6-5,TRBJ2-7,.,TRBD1,CASSPPGTGAYEQYF,TGTGCCAGCAGTCCTCCCGGGACAGGGGCCTACGAGCAGTACTTC
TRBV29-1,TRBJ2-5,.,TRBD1,CSTGVRETQYF,TGCAGCACAGGGGTTCGGGAGACCCAGTACTTC
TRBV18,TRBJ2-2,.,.,CASSPRTANTGELFF,TGTGCCAGCTCACCACGTACAGCAAACACCGGGGAGCTGTTTTTT
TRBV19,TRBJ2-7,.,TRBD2,CASSPQGASGGDYEQYF,TGTGCCAGTAGTCCCCAGGGGGCTAGCGGGGGTGACTACGAGCAGTACTTC
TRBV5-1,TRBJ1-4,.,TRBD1,CASSRLGQGNLPDEKLFF,TGCGCCAGCAGCCGTTTAGGACAGGGGAATCTTCCGGATGAAAAACTGTTTTTT
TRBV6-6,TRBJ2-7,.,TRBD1,CASSIEDRVYEQYF,TGCGCCAGCAGTATCGAGGACAGGGTCTACGAGCAGTACTTC
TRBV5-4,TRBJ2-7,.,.,CASSLMIEGPYEQYF,TGTGCCAGCAGCTTGATGATCGAGGGTCCCTACGAGCAGTACTTC
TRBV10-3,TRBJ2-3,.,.,CAINIEGRDTQYF,TGTGCCATCAACATAGAAGGGAGGGATACGCAGTATTTT
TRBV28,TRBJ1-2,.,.,CAIVGAQEYGYTF,TGTGCCATAGTTGGGGCGCAGGAATATGGCTACACCTTC
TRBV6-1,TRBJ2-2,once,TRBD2,CASSERRGAKAGELFF,TGTGCCAGCAGTGAAAGGCGGGGGGCAAAGGCCGGGGAGCTGTTTTTT
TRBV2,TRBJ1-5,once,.,CASSENRVSNQPQHF,TGTGCCAGCAGTGAAAACAGGGTTAGCAATCAGCCCCAGCATTTT
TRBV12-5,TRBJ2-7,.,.,CASGLGHSYEQYF,TGTGCTAGTGGTTTGGGACACTCCTACGAGCAGTACTTC
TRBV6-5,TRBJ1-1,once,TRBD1,CASSARGPEAFF,TGTGCCAGCAGTGCCAGGGGGCCTGAAGCTTTCTTT